A single sample gave rise to the 7 T cell receptor beta chains below, sequenced in a study of monozygotic twins with inflammatory bowel disease. From the 5' RACE reads, TCRdb lists one entry per CDR3 protein and no DNA. Its table records about 450,000 distinct CDR3 sequences. Sequenced: blood. The receptors stem from a human donor with ulcerative colitis or Crohn's disease, or a healthy co-twin of an affected twin (not recorded which).

The V call is TRBV7-2, the J call TRBJ1-6; the TCRdb call, TRBD1, lacks DNA for checking. Looked up from germline, CDR1 is SGHTA and CDR2 is FQGNSA. This CDR3 is built from 14 residues. The CDR3 region is CASSQGQGRPPLHF.

The chain is built from TRBV30 and TRBJ2-2; checking the TCRdb D call of TRBD1 is not possible without DNA. CDR3 length: 14 residues. Germline lookup yields CDR1 GTSNPN and CDR2 SVGIG (reference sequence). The CDR3 spells CAWTGTGRTGELFF. Using reference TRBV30 and TRBJ2-2 for the parts outside the CDR3, the full variable domain is SQTIHQWPATLVQPVGSPLSLECTVEGTSNPNLYWYRQAAGRGLQLLFYSVGIGQISSEVPQNLSASRPQDRQFILSSKKLLLSDSGFYLCAWTGTGRTGELFFGEGSRLTVL.

V gene TRBV12-3 or TRBV12-4 combines with J gene TRBJ2-7; TCRdb selects TRBD1, and the lack of DNA leaves this call unchecked. This CDR3 region has 14 residues. CDR3 region: CASSRGESFYEQYF.

This rearrangement joins TRBV4-2 to TRBJ2-1. Germline CDR1 and CDR2: LGHNA and YNFKEQ. The CDR3 runs 14 residues. CDR3 protein: CASSQDLGVNEQFF.

The chain has TRBV5-5 and TRBJ2-3; with no DNA, the TCRdb D assignment of TRBD1 cannot be verified. This CDR3 region has 17 residues. CDR1 SGHKS and CDR2 YYEKEE come from the germline V gene (reference sequence). CDR3 region: CASSPGQGQGDTDTQYF.

This sequence joins TRBV6-5 and TRBJ2-2; TCRdb's D gene call, TRBD1, goes unchecked for lack of DNA. From germline, CDR1 is MNHEY and CDR2 SVGAGI. The CDR3 is 15 amino acids. The CDR3 sequence is CASSYYQGNTGELFF.

This chain uses TRBV28 with TRBJ2-7; TCRdb names TRBD2, which stays unverified in the absence of DNA. Germline lookup yields CDR1 MDHEN and CDR2 SYDVKM. The CDR3 length is 15 residues. CDR3 loop: CASSTGTSASYEQYF.